This T cell receptor beta chain was observed in a study of cytomegalovirus exposure and HLA in healthy donors. Study summary: For the approximately 390 genotyped donors, 81% fell within the Caucasian-associated ancestry cluster.

General study points: Cytomegalovirus-associated status was assigned to roughly 160 TCR beta chains.

Healthy people donating bone marrow made up the donors. The CDR3 has 15 amino acids. Trimming cost V 7 bases and J 3 bases, with 18 bases left between them. Germline V CDR1 and CDR2: SGHAT, FQNNGV. As to this clone: Antigen: not known.

The PCR had 60 Vbeta and 13 Jbeta primers. Authors' methods: Later reanalysis found around 74 million unique TCR beta chains, roughly 9.9 million of them shared. Clones were sequenced by immunoSEQ multiplex PCR, and TCRdb holds only the in-frame ones, with some missing. V, J and clone size are those of that table, while D and trimming were read from the DNA. In the table there are more than 95,000 clones, approximately 80% of which are singletons. This clonotype was obtained from a woman aged 40 to 50 in good health and CMV-seronegative. This chain connects TRBV11-2 to TRBJ2-5; maybe TRBD1 (5 bases). Sequencing was performed on PBMCs. The CDR3 region is CASNPLGPKKETQYF. The CDR3 nucleotides read TGTGCCAGCAACCCCCTGGGGCCTAAAAAAGAGACCCAGTACTTC.